This is a list of T cell receptor beta chains from one sample in a study of T cells in Graves' hyperthyroidism and ophthalmopathy. TCRdb used MiXCR to reprocess the multiplex PCR reads, holding one entry per CDR3 protein. The sample shows fewer than 400,000 distinct CDR3 sequences, approximately 16% of them seen only once. The sequenced sample was blood. The receptors come from a man aged 25-40 years with Graves' hyperthyroidism. Each CDR3 is given with its conserved first and last residue. The order of the fields is clone size, J gene, D gene, V gene, CDR3 DNA, CDR3 protein. The D gene is left open where the match is weak. Only some rows state a clone size, as once, few, many or a class for expanded clones.

>few|TRBJ1-2|-|TRBV4-1
TGCGCCAGCAGCCAAACACCGAACTATGGCTACACCTTC
CASSQTPNYGYTF
>many|TRBJ2-2|-|TRBV11-2
TGTGCCAGCAGCTTAGTCTCTAGGTTGACCGGGGAGCTGTTTTTT
CASSLVSRLTGELFF
>many|TRBJ2-1|-|TRBV28
TGTGCCAGCAGTTCACCCAAGGAAGGATATGAGCAGTTCTTC
CASSSPKEGYEQFF
>many|TRBJ2-1|TRBD2|TRBV24-1
TGTGCCACCAGCCAAACTAGCGGGAGGGCAAATGAGCAGTTCTTC
CATSQTSGRANEQFF
>-|TRBJ2-3|TRBD1|TRBV4-1
TGCGCCAGCAGCCAAGCGCAAGGACAGGGGGGAACAGATACGCAGTATTTT
CASSQAQGQGGTDTQYF
>-|TRBJ2-7|-|TRBV19
TGTGCCACCCTTAGGGAAGGTAGGGGCGAGCAGTACTTC
CATLREGRGEQYF
>many|TRBJ2-7|-|TRBV12-3/TRBV12-4
TGTGCCAGCACCAGGGATGGGTACGAGCAGTACTTC
CASTRDGYEQYF
>-|TRBJ2-1|-|TRBV11-3
TGTGCCAGCAGCTTAGCCGTTAGTAGCTCCTACAATGAGCAGTTCTTC
CASSLAVSSSYNEQFF
>-|TRBJ2-1|-|TRBV27
TGTGCCAGCAGTTTAAAAGGGAACAATGAGCAGTTCTTC
CASSLKGNNEQFF
>many|TRBJ2-7|TRBD2|TRBV3-1
TGTGCCAGCAGCCTCGGACTAGCGGAATCCTACGAGCAGTACTTC
CASSLGLAESYEQYF
>many|TRBJ2-7|-|TRBV5-1
TGCGCCAGCTCTTGGGCGGAGACGAAGACCTACGAGCAGTACTTC
CASSWAETKTYEQYF
>few|TRBJ2-1|-|TRBV11-1
TGTGCCAGCAGCTTAGTTCTGGATGAGCAGTTCTTC
CASSLVLDEQFF
>few|TRBJ2-1|TRBD2|TRBV3-1
TGTGCCAGCAGCCAAAAACCCGCCTTGGTAGCGGGCTACAATGAGCAGTTCTTC
CASSQKPALVAGYNEQFF
>many|TRBJ2-7|TRBD2|TRBV27
TGTGCCAGCAAACTAGCGGGAGGGCGGGAGCAGTACTTC
CASKLAGGREQYF
>many|TRBJ2-7|TRBD1|TRBV28
TGTGCCAGCAGTTTCCGGGACAGGCCTTCCTACGAGCAGTACTTC
CASSFRDRPSYEQYF
>many|TRBJ2-5|-|TRBV20-1
TGCAGTGCTAGAGATATCAGGGTCCAAGAGACCCAGTACTTC
CSARDIRVQETQYF
>many|TRBJ2-7|-|TRBV6-1
TGTGCCAGCAGACTGGGGCAGGGAAGCTACGAGCAGTACTTC
CASRLGQGSYEQYF
>many|TRBJ2-7|-|TRBV3-1
TGTGCCAGCAGCCCACGTTCAGGGGTTAGCTCTTACGAGCAGTACTTC
CASSPRSGVSSYEQYF
>many|TRBJ2-3|TRBD1|TRBV29-1
TGCAGCGTGACCCCACGACAGGGGGCTACAGATACGCAGTATTTT
CSVTPRQGATDTQYF
>many|TRBJ2-1|TRBD2|TRBV11-2
TGTGCCAGCAGCACCGCACTAGAGGCGGGAGGGTACAATGAGCAGTTCTTC
CASSTALEAGGYNEQFF
>many|TRBJ1-1|-|TRBV29-1
TGCAGCGTTCTACAGTTCATGAACACTGAAGCTTTCTTT
CSVLQFMNTEAFF
>many|TRBJ1-6|-|TRBV7-9
TGTGCCAGCAGCTTAACAATGCCAAATTCACCCCTCCACTTT
CASSLTMPNSPLHF
>many|TRBJ1-1|TRBD1|TRBV11-3
TGTGCCAGCAGCCCAACAGGGGAGGGTGAAGCTTTCTTT
CASSPTGEGEAFF
>many|TRBJ1-4|TRBD1|TRBV18
TGTGCCAGCTCACCCCTCCGGGACAGAGCGGGGAAACTGTTTTTT
CASSPLRDRAGKLFF
>-|TRBJ1-1|-|TRBV7-9
TGTGCCAGCAGCTTAGATGCGAGCACTGAAGCTTTCTTT
CASSLDASTEAFF
>-|TRBJ1-4|-|TRBV3-1
TGTGCCAGCAGCCCTCTCCGGGCCGGGACACAGTTCGAAAAACTGTTTTTT
CASSPLRAGTQFEKLFF
>few|TRBJ2-5|TRBD2|TRBV20-1
TGCAGTGTTATTAGCGGGATTGGAGAGACCCAGTACTTC
CSVISGIGETQYF
>many|TRBJ2-5|TRBD1|TRBV10-3
TGTGCCATCAATGGACAGGGAAGTCAAGAGACCCAGTACTTC
CAINGQGSQETQYF
>many|TRBJ2-5|TRBD1|TRBV6-1
TGTGCCAGCTCTGGACAGGGAAGGCTGGAAGAGACCCAGTACTTC
CASSGQGRLEETQYF
>-|TRBJ2-5|-|TRBV6-1
TGTGCGGCCCCAGCGGGTCAACTAAGGGGGGAGACCCAGTACTTC
CAAPAGQLRGETQYF
>-|TRBJ2-3|-|TRBV7-3
TGTGCCAGCAGCCCGATGAAGGGGACAGATACGCAGTATTTT
CASSPMKGTDTQYF
>many|TRBJ2-3|TRBD1|TRBV28
TGTGCCAGCAGTCAGGGGGCCGCCACAGATACGCAGTATTTT
CASSQGAATDTQYF
>many|TRBJ1-5|TRBD1|TRBV29-1
TGCAGCGTTGAAGGACAGGGCAGTCAGCCCCAGCATTTT
CSVEGQGSQPQHF
>few|TRBJ2-3|-|TRBV6-1
TGTGCCAGCAGTGAAGAGCCCACGGATACGCAGTATTTT
CASSEEPTDTQYF
>-|TRBJ1-2|-|TRBV5-8
TGTGCCAGCAGCTTGTCAGCGGGGGCCAGCGTTGGCTACACCTTC
CASSLSAGASVGYTF
>many|TRBJ1-1|TRBD1|TRBV7-9
TGTGCCAGCAGCTTATATTGGGGGGACAGCTCAAACACTGAAGCTTTCTTT
CASSLYWGDSSNTEAFF